This entry lists 21 T cell receptor beta chains sequenced from one sample in a study of blood T cells in healthy people across ages. A second PCR of about 6 to 12 cycles used a sample-barcoded 5' primer and a J-beta primer mix. TCRdb re-called the 5' RACE reads through MiXCR, storing one row per CDR3 protein. The sample has some 640,000 distinct CDR3 sequences; about 30% are singletons. Sequencing was carried out using blood. These TCRs come from a woman aged 80 or over in good health.

This chain connects TRBV2 to TRBJ2-1; a weak D match, TRBD1 (6 bases). This CDR3 contains 15 residues. Between the trimmed V and J ends, which lost 3 bases and 0 bases, there was a span of 9 bases. The germline gives CDR1 SNHLY, CDR2 FYNNEI. CDR3 DNA: TGTGCCAGCAGTGATGGACAGAGCTCCTACAATGAGCAGTTCTTC. It codes for CASSDGQSSYNEQFF.

Concerning this clonotype: Just one base apart from a much larger clone, this may be a read error. This chain joins TRBV6-2 or TRBV6-3 and TRBJ2-3; 10 bases line up with TRBD1. Germline V gene data show CDR1 as MNHEY and CDR2 as SVGEGT. After removal of 6 bases from V and 6 bases from J, the junction contained 3 bases not matched to a gene. This CDR3 region has 13 residues. The CDR3 sequence: CASSGQGEDTQYF. The CDR3 DNA reads as TGTGCCAGCAGCGGACAGGGGGAGGATACGCAGTATTTT.

The V gene is TRBV20-1, the J gene TRBJ2-2; 10 bases are a match to TRBD2. V shed 5 bases, J shed 6 bases, and the junction held 15 bases outside the gene matches. This CDR3 region has 17 residues. The germline V gene has CDR1 DFQATT and CDR2 SNEGSKA (reference sequence). The CDR3 DNA is TGCAGTGCTCCCGTTCAAGCGGGGGGGAAATACGCCGGGGAGCTGTTTTTT. It translates to CSAPVQAGGKYAGELFF.

Regarding this clonotype: Since a much larger clone is just one base distant, this may be a read error. The V gene is TRBV5-1, the J gene TRBJ2-1; D gene unclear. Gene TRBJ2-7 matches the end of the DNA better, so the J call may be wrong. CDR1 and CDR2 (germline): SGHRS, YFSETQ. The CDR3 is 17 residues long. CDR3 residues: CASSLELLPTSYNEQYF. Written as DNA, the CDR3 is TGCGCCAGCAGCTTGGAACTACTGCCGACCTCCTACAATGAGCAGTACTTC.

The sample holds many counts of this clonotype. The rearrangement links TRBV12-3 or TRBV12-4 to TRBJ2-7; TRBD1 agrees at 9 bases. V was pared by 7 bases and J by 3 bases, with 7 bases of the junction left unmatched. The CDR3 is made up of 14 amino acids. DNA of the CDR3: TGTGCCAGCACCCCCGGGACAGGGTTCTACGAGCAGTACTTC. This encodes CASTPGTGFYEQYF.

The V and J genes are TRBV1 and TRBJ2-7. TRBV1 has pseudogene status. The CDR3 loop spans 12 amino acids. CDR3 DNA: TGCACCAGCGTCGTGGATCCCTACGAGCAGTACTTC. Translated: CTSVVDPYEQYF.

The CDR3 DNA is TGCGCCAGCAGCTTTATTAGTCGGCCCGGGATTAAAGCGGTGAATGAGCAGTTCTTC. Its translation is CASSFISRPGIKAVNEQFF. The chain couples TRBV5-1 to TRBJ2-1; TRBD2 is a possible D gene (5 bases). The germline V gene encodes CDR1 SGHRS and CDR2 YFSETQ. The V end was cut by 2 bases, the J end by 7 bases, with 28 bases between. This CDR3 contains 19 residues.

This clonotype was detected ten times or more. This sequence joins TRBV6-5 and TRBJ2-2; D is unresolved. Trimming removed 3 bases from V and 1 base from J, with 6 bases in between. In germline, CDR1 is MNHEY, CDR2 SVGAGI. This CDR3 is built from 14 residues. Here the CDR3 reads CASSYFRNTGELFF. The CDR3 DNA follows: TGTGCCAGCAGTTATTTCAGGAACACCGGGGAGCTGTTTTTT.

Comment on this clonotype: This may be a read error: a much more frequent sequence differs by one nucleotide. Likely a read error: the CDR3 ends without its conserved phenylalanine or tryptophan. This sequence joins TRBV7-9 and TRBJ1-2; no definite D call. Looked up from germline, CDR1 is SEHNR and CDR2 is FQNEAQ (reference sequence). Trimming pared 5 bases from V and 8 bases from J, leaving 15 bases between. The CDR3 totals 13 residues. CDR3 sequence reads: CASSPDRIGGYTC. CDR3 nucleotides: TGTGCCAGCAGCCCCGACCGTATTGGGGGCTACACCTGC.

This clonotype was seen repeatedly, ten times or more. The chain couples TRBV12-3 or TRBV12-4 to TRBJ2-3; D remains ambiguous. Trimming took 2 bases from V and 2 from J, leaving 5 bases between them. There are 13 residues in the CDR3. Written as DNA, the CDR3 is TGTGCCAGCAGTTTACACACCACAGATACGCAGTATTTT. It specifies CASSLHTTDTQYF.

In this sample, this clonotype turned up a few times. This chain links TRBV18 with TRBJ1-1; 7 bases map to TRBD1. The length of the CDR3 is 15 residues. Germline V lookup: CDR1 KGHSH, CDR2 LQKENI. Trimming cost V 1 base and J 1 base; bases outside gene matches: 3. The chain's CDR3 is CASSPRRQGNTEAFF. In nucleotides, the CDR3 is TGTGCCAGCTCACCACGAAGACAGGGGAACACTGAAGCTTTCTTT.

This clonotype occurred many times. The chain has TRBV20-1 and TRBJ2-1, with TRBD2 matching over 8 bases. Per germline, CDR1 DFQATT and CDR2 SNEGSKA (reference sequence). The CDR3 length is 17 residues. The ends lost 1 base at V and 0 bases at J; junction bases unmatched: 8. CDR3 nucleotides: TGCAGTGCTAGAGCGGCCGGGGGGGGGAGCTCCTACAATGAGCAGTTCTTC. It translates to CSARAAGGGSSYNEQFF.

This clonotype occurred a few times. The chain couples TRBV27 to TRBJ2-1; 11 bases are shared with TRBD2. V shed 3 bases and J 4 bases; nucleotides not matched to a gene: 8. This CDR3 has 17 residues. Germline V gives CDR1 MNHEY, CDR2 SMNVEV (reference sequence). CDR3 in DNA: TGTGCCAGCAGTTTTCCCCCTAGCGGGGGGCCTTACAATGAGCAGTTCTTC. It encodes CASSFPPSGGPYNEQFF.

In its sample, this clonotype was seen many times. J is TRBJ1-3 and V is TRBV7-6, with D maybe TRBD1 (6 bases). Germline CDR1 and CDR2: SGHVS and FNYEAQ. This CDR3 is built from 17 residues. V lost 1 base to trimming and J lost 4 bases, with 17 bases between them. CDR3: CASSLVGRAGVGNTIYF. The CDR3 region has the DNA TGTGCCAGCAGCTTAGTTGGCCGGGCAGGGGTCGGAAACACCATATATTTT.

On this clonotype itself: This may come from a read error, since a much larger clone is one base off. The chain carries TRBV7-2 and TRBJ1-2; 10 nucleotides agree with TRBD1. CDR1 and CDR2 (germline): SGHTA, FQGNSA. Trimming took 4 bases from V and 4 from J; bases not matched to a gene: 6. CDR3 size: 15 residues. The CDR3 nucleotides read TGTGCCAGCAGCTCCCAGACAGGGGGCAGCTATGGCTACACCTTC. Translating it yields CASSSQTGGSYGYTF.

This clonotype was seen a few times. The genes are TRBV6-1 and TRBJ1-1; no clear D. The V gene lost 11 bases and the J gene lost 0 bases, with 16 bases spanning the gap. The CDR3 is 14 residues long. Germline CDR1 and CDR2: MNHNS and SASEGT. CDR3 DNA: TGTGCCGGAAGTGCGGGGTTCATGAACACTGAAGCTTTCTTT. Translation gives CAGSAGFMNTEAFF.

This clonotype was seen repeatedly, ten times or more. The chain has TRBV20-1 and TRBJ2-7; 9 nucleotides line up with TRBD1. The CDR3 is 15 amino acids. Germline CDR1 is DFQATT and CDR2 is SNEGSKA (reference sequence). J was trimmed by 1 base and V by 6 bases; bases with no gene match: 10. The DNA of the CDR3 is TGCAGTGCCTCCCCGGCACAGGGGGCTTCCTACGAGCAGTACTTC. Its protein product is CSASPAQGASYEQYF.

A few counts support this clonotype. The chain is built from TRBV19 and TRBJ2-4; TRBD1 aligns across 8 bases. The J call may be wrong; the DNA end is better matched by TRBJ2-7. The CDR3 consists of 14 residues. The V gene's germline CDR1 is LNHDA and CDR2 SQIVND (reference sequence). CDR3 sequence (DNA): TGTGCCAGTAGTATGACAGGGGACTCCTACGAGCAGTACTTC. Residues: CASSMTGDSYEQYF.

V usage is TRBV20-1 and J usage is TRBJ2-1; D gene ambiguous. Germline lookup yields CDR1 DFQATT and CDR2 SNEGSKA (reference sequence). Deletions cut 4 bases from V and 0 bases from J, with 10 bases between. This CDR3 contains 14 residues. The CDR3 reads CSAKPRSSYNEQFF. CDR3 nucleotide sequence: TGCAGTGCTAAGCCCCGTAGCTCCTACAATGAGCAGTTCTTC.

The J gene is TRBJ2-7, the V gene TRBV4-3; TRBD1 or TRBD2 may be the D gene (5 bases each). Deletions cut 0 bases from V and 2 bases from J, with 11 bases between. This CDR3 is 15 amino acids long. Germline assignment: CDR1 LGHNA and CDR2 YSLEER. DNA of the CDR3: TGCGCCAGCAGCCAAGATAACCGAGGGGCCTACGAGCAGTACTTC. Residues: CASSQDNRGAYEQYF.

This sequence joins TRBV7-9 and TRBJ2-7; TRBD1 matches 9 bases. Per the germline V gene, CDR1 is SEHNR and CDR2 is FQNEAQ (reference sequence). The CDR3 extends over 14 amino acids. V shed 5 bases, J shed 8 bases, and the junction held 10 bases outside the gene matches. The CDR3 region is CASSLQQGANKQYF. CDR3 sequence (DNA): TGTGCCAGCAGCCTACAACAGGGGGCCAACAAGCAGTACTTC.